This T cell receptor beta chain is from a study of tissue T cells after allogeneic stem cell transplantation. About this clone itself: The antigen is unknown.

Sequenced by immunoSEQ multiplex PCR; TCRdb stores in-frame clones only, minus some. The profile covers 35,000 to 50,000 clones, with approximately 92% appearing a single time and approximately 3.8% taken by the ten largest. The length of the CDR3 is 15 residues. The germline V gene encodes CDR1 SGHTA and CDR2 FQGNSA. Trimming pared 1 base from V and 6 bases from J, leaving 13 bases between. Findings and caveats of the study: Tissue-detected TCR repertoire was only partly captured by blood and spleen T cells.

The specimen was blood, collected before transplantation. V and J are TRBV7-2 and TRBJ2-1, with no clear D. This TCR was recovered from a woman aged 40 to 75 who later had graft-versus-host disease after an allogeneic stem cell transplant. The CDR3 protein is CASSLVRTAANEQFF. CDR3 nucleotides: TGTGCCAGCAGCTTAGTTAGGACGGCCGCCAATGAGCAGTTCTTC.